This T cell receptor (beta chain) was sequenced in a study of OX40 agonist ivuxolimab in advanced cancers. As for this clone: The antigen is not known.

The CDR3 covers 14 residues. Trimming stripped 0 bases from V and 12 bases from J, with 17 bases between. Germline values: CDR1 LGHNA, CDR2 YSLEER. Generated by immunoSEQ multiplex PCR, the TCRdb table keeps only in-frame clones and is missing some. Of around 70,000 clones in the sample, 80% to 85% are singletons; the top ten hold roughly a tenth. Study-wide points: Dose levels from 0.1 to 3.0 mg/kg saw CD4+ and CD8+ blood T cells expand clonally by week 6.

Here the sequenced sample was CD4+ or CD8+ T cells sorted from blood, taken in a trial of the OX40 agonist ivuxolimab. The source of this sequence is an adult with an advanced solid tumor such as melanoma, head and neck, liver or kidney cancer. V gene TRBV4-3 combines with J gene TRBJ1-2; no reliable D call. The chain's CDR3 is CASSQDRTPGVHTF. Here the CDR3 DNA reads TGCGCCAGCAGCCAAGACCGCACCCCTGGAGTCCACACCTTC.